This entry lists 5 T cell receptor beta chains sequenced from one sample in a study of shared clonotypes between healthy human individuals (TCRdb year 2020). The receptor library was made with the immunoSEQ multiplex PCR assay. TCRdb's version of the immuneACCESS table is confined to in-frame rearrangements and falls short of the full clone set. An unresolved V gene accounts for under half of the shortfall where checked; the remainder is of unknown origin. The sample contains some 2,100,000 clones, 95% of them found a single time. The ten largest clones take up about 0.13% of the sample. Material for sequencing was naive CD4+ T cells sorted from blood. Reading the label with the study, this specimen's cell subset or site is: CD45RA+ positively selected. These receptors were taken from a man aged 18 to 35 in good health.

The chain recombines TRBV10-3 with TRBJ2-7; possibly TRBD1 for D (5 bases). The CDR3 spans 13 residues. Germline V CDR1 and CDR2: ENHRY, SYGVKD. Trimming removed 10 bases from V and 5 bases from J, with 18 bases in between. The DNA for the CDR3 is TGTGCCACCTCCCCGACAGCGAACAACGAGCAGTACTTC. Protein: CATSPTANNEQYF.

This clone was seen only once. V usage is TRBV7-9 and J usage is TRBJ1-1; D unresolved. The CDR3 consists of 15 residues. V lost 0 bases, J lost 5 bases, and 13 bases lay in between. Germline CDR1 is SEHNR and CDR2 is FQNEAQ (reference sequence). The CDR3 bases are TGTGCCAGCAGCTTAGCTAAATCGGGGAGTACTGAAGCTTTCTTT. Translation: CASSLAKSGSTEAFF.

V usage is TRBV28 and J usage is TRBJ1-2, with no clear D. Germline V CDR1 and CDR2: MDHEN, SYDVKM. This CDR3 comprises 16 residues. Trimming removed 5 bases from V and 4 bases from J, with 20 bases in between. Here the CDR3 DNA reads TGTGCCAGCAGTCCCTTGAAGACGGATTCACGCTATGGCTACACCTTC. Amino acid sequence: CASSPLKTDSRYGYTF.

The rearrangement uses TRBV30 and TRBJ1-6, with D unresolved. Trimming took 1 base from V and 4 from J, leaving 11 bases between them. The CDR3 length is 15 residues. Germline V lookup: CDR1 GTSNPN, CDR2 SVGIG (reference sequence). The CDR3 loop reads CAWSEGRSYNSPLHF. CDR3 sequence (DNA): TGTGCCTGGAGTGAGGGCAGGTCGTATAATTCACCCCTCCACTTT.

The V and J genes are TRBV5-1 and TRBJ2-3; a possible D gene is TRBD1 (6 bases). CDR3 length: 15 residues. Germline V gene lookup returns CDR1 SGHRS and CDR2 YFSETQ. V was trimmed by 5 bases and J by 4 bases, leaving 17 bases between them. CDR3: CASSSGDPSPDTQYF. CDR3 coding DNA: TGCGCCAGCAGTTCAGGGGACCCCTCCCCAGATACGCAGTATTTT.